What follows is one T cell receptor (beta chain) and its context. Its specificity is not known. The V and J ends lost 5 bases and 1 base, in that order; junction bases with no gene match: 8. The CDR3 consists of 16 residues. CDR1 and CDR2 (germline): SEHNR, FQNEAQ (reference sequence). The sample belongs to a study of cytomegalovirus exposure and HLA in healthy donors. Findings and caveats of the study: Accurate prediction of most subjects' HLA-A and HLA-B alleles from TCR beta sequences was reported. An analysis that came later showed most CMV-associated TCR beta chains appearing HLA-restricted.

This PCR relied on a set of 60 Vbeta primers and 13 Jbeta primers. As processed by the authors: In a later analysis, the count reached about 80 million unique TCR beta chains, with around 10 million shared. TCRdb's table, derived via immunoSEQ multiplex PCR, lists solely in-frame clones and lacks some. That table supplies the V and J calls and clone size; D and trimming were determined from the DNA. The data hold around 130,000 clones, with 75% to 90% observed a single time. Sequencing was performed on PBMCs. The chain is built from TRBV7-9 and TRBJ2-5; 9 nucleotides agree with TRBD2. This clonotype was sampled from a man aged 35 to 55 in good health and CMV-seronegative. DNA of the CDR3: TGTGCCAGCAGCACAAACCTAGCGGGGTCCCAAGAGACCCAGTACTTC. Protein sequence: CASSTNLAGSQETQYF.